The clone carrying this T cell receptor beta chain was observed once. Antigen: not known. The sample is drawn from a study of cytomegalovirus exposure and HLA in healthy donors. Regarding the study as a whole: Previous analysis showed most TCR beta V segments were productive about 87% or about 30% of the time. As was reported, the classifier diagnosed cytomegalovirus status with high specificity and sensitivity. Several of the most significant clusters were apparently associated with common viral pathogens in a later analysis.

The PCR contained 60 Vbeta and 13 Jbeta primers. Original data processing: In a later analysis, the count reached 76 million or so unique TCR beta chains, with 10 million to 14 million shared. Only in-frame clones appear in the TCRdb table, and some are missing; sequencing was by immunoSEQ multiplex PCR. V and J calls and clone size are as listed in that table; D and trimming were resolved from the DNA. The repertoire consists of some 150,000 clones, with over 60% occurring once and the leading ten covering about 2.5%. V was pared by 4 bases and J by 3 bases, with 5 bases of the junction left unmatched. The germline gives CDR1 LNHDA, CDR2 SQIVND (reference sequence). The CDR3 consists of 14 residues.

Sample: PBMCs. The chain joins TRBV19 to TRBJ1-2, with 7 bases that match TRBD1. This receptor was identified in a woman aged 45 to 65 in good health and CMV-seronegative. The CDR3 region has the DNA TGTGCCAGTAGTACAACAGGGGATTACTATGGCTACACCTTC. This sequence encodes CASSTTGDYYGYTF.